The 24 T cell receptor beta chains below were found in one sample sequenced in a study of molecular identifiers for immune sequencing clone quantification. TCRdb recomputed calls from the PCR reads with MiXCR, one row per CDR3 protein. This sample has about half a million distinct CDR3 sequences, with roughly 25% found just once. Sequencing was done on a sample of naive CD8+ T cells from blood, with Jurkat cell RNA spiked in. Subset denoted: FACS-sorted CD8+CD4-CCR7+CD45RA+ naive T cells. These receptors came from a human donor in good health. Some libraries in this study had Jurkat cell RNA spiked in.

This clonotype was counted ten times or more. This chain connects TRBV9 to TRBJ2-2, with no clear D. There are 18 residues in the CDR3. From germline, CDR1 is SGDLS and CDR2 YYNGEE. Trimming stripped 0 bases from V and 6 bases from J, with 21 bases between. CDR3 sequence: CASSVGSPTGIGAGELFF. In DNA form, the CDR3 reads TGTGCCAGCAGCGTAGGGTCCCCCACTGGGATTGGAGCCGGGGAGCTGTTTTTT. The variable domain in full, with the rest retrieved from reference TRBV9 and TRBJ2-2, is DSGVTQTPKHLITATGQRVTLRCSPRSGDLSVYWYQQSLDQGLQFLIQYYNGEERAKGNILERFSAQQFPDLHSELNLSSLELGDSALYFCASSVGSPTGIGAGELFFGEGSRLTVL.

This clonotype appeared many times. This sequence joins TRBV12-3 or TRBV12-4 and TRBJ2-3; D not certain. This CDR3 comprises 10 residues. V lost 10 bases to trimming and J lost 2 bases, with 4 bases between them. In nucleotides, the CDR3 is TGTGCCATCCACACAGATACGCAGTATTTT. Translating it yields CAIHTDTQYF.

Regarding this clonotype: Because the CDR3 is missing its conserved closing phenylalanine or tryptophan, this is likely a read error. The chain links TRBV6-5 to TRBJ1-2, with D unclear. With 2 bases removed from V and 6 bases from J, the gap between germline ends came to 13 bases. CDR3 size: 14 residues. CDR1 is MNHEY, CDR2 SVGAGI, per germline. The CDR3 here is CASSYGPYIDGYTL. In nucleotides, the CDR3 is TGTGCCAGCAGTTACGGCCCGTACATTGATGGCTACACCCTC.

This sequence joins TRBV12-3 or TRBV12-4 and TRBJ1-1, with D hard to call. The CDR3 totals 12 residues. The ends were cut back, 2 bases at V and 7 bases at J, with 8 bases in the middle. Here the CDR3 DNA reads TGTGCCAGCAGTTTACACGGCCTTGAAGCTTTCTTT. It yields the protein CASSLHGLEAFF.

The rearrangement links TRBV21-1 to TRBJ2-5; the table's D call, TRBD1, was not checked against the DNA. TRBV21-1 is tagged as a pseudogene. CDR3 size: 16 residues. The CDR3 sequence is CASSKDLLPPGETQYF. In DNA form, the CDR3 reads TGTGCCAGCAGCAAAGACCTCCTACCACCCGGAGAGACCCAGTACTTC.

As for this clonotype: Being one base from a much bigger clone, this may be a read error. V and J are TRBV7-8 and TRBJ2-5; D uncertain. The CDR3 is 15 amino acids. Germline-derived CDR1 and CDR2 are SGHVS and FQNEAQ. CDR3 sequence: CASSIRTQPVEAQYF. Written as DNA, the CDR3 is TGTGCCAGCAGCATACGGACCCAGCCCGTAGAGGCCCAGTACTTC.

Remarks on this clonotype: This may come from a read error, since a much larger clone is one base off. The gene calls are TRBV25-1 and TRBJ2-7; TRBD1 aligns across 11 bases. The junction had 15 bases not matched to a gene; V was cut back by 8 bases and J by 3 bases. The CDR3 totals 17 residues. Germline lookup yields CDR1 MGHDK and CDR2 SYGVNS. The CDR3 nucleotides are TGTGCCAGCGGGAGGGATGGTTGGGGACAGGGGGTCTACGAGCAGTACTTC. This encodes CASGRDGWGQGVYEQYF.

This clonotype was observed a handful of times. The rearrangement uses TRBV11-2 and TRBJ2-1, with a tentative D call TRBD1 (6 bases). V was pared by 5 bases and J by 5 bases, with 16 bases between. There are 15 residues in the CDR3. Germline CDR1 reads SGHAT; CDR2 reads FQNNGV. This chain's CDR3 is CASSPNRDTHNEQFF. DNA for the CDR3: TGTGCCAGCAGCCCTAATCGGGACACCCACAATGAGCAGTTCTTC.

The chain carries TRBV12-3 or TRBV12-4 and TRBJ2-7; 8 bases are a match to TRBD1. The CDR3 has 15 residues. V shed 1 base and J 6 bases; nucleotides not matched to a gene: 8. The CDR3 nucleotides are TGTGCCAGCAGTTTAGTTTTCGGACAGGGAGCCGAGCAGTACTTC. It is translated as CASSLVFGQGAEQYF.

There are many counts of this clonotype. The rearrangement links TRBV9 to TRBJ1-1, with 7 bases aligning to TRBD1. Germline CDR1 reads SGDLS; CDR2 reads YYNGEE. The CDR3 is 15 amino acids. Trimming took 2 bases from V and 4 from J; bases not matched to a gene: 8. CDR3 sequence: CASSVSRGASTEAFF. The DNA of the CDR3 is TGTGCCAGCAGCGTCTCCAGGGGGGCGAGCACTGAAGCTTTCTTT.

Of note for this clonotype: The junction shows a germline mismatch at one end, possibly a read error. This chain links TRBV6-5 with TRBJ1-4, with 7 bases lining up with TRBD1. This CDR3 comprises 16 residues. The germline CDR1 and CDR2 sequences are MNHEY and SVGAGI. This chain's CDR3 is CASSYAGGATNDKLFF. The CDR3 DNA reads TGTGCCAGCAGTTACGCAGGGGGTGCAACTAATGATAAACTGTTTTTT.

This chain connects TRBV3-1 to TRBJ2-3; 8 bases are shared with TRBD1. The germline gives CDR1 LGHDT, CDR2 YNNKEL (reference sequence). With 2 bases clipped from V and 2 bases from J, the junction kept 6 bases outside the gene matches. The CDR3 is 16 amino acids. CDR3 coding DNA: TGTGCCAGCAGCCAACCGACAGGGGACCTCACAGATACGCAGTATTTT. Translating it yields CASSQPTGDLTDTQYF.

The J gene is TRBJ1-2, the V gene TRBV27; TRBD1 matches 9 bases. CDR1 is MNHEY, CDR2 SMNVEV, per germline (reference sequence). With 5 bases clipped from V and 4 bases from J, the junction kept 5 bases outside the gene matches. CDR3 length: 14 residues. CDR3 sequence: CASSPGTGTYGYTF. In DNA form, the CDR3 reads TGTGCCAGCAGTCCCGGGACAGGGACCTATGGCTACACCTTC.

Comments on this clonotype: A much larger clone differs by one base, so this may be a read error. The rearrangement joins TRBV20-1 to TRBJ2-3, with D unclear. The CDR3 covers 15 residues. The V gene's germline CDR1 is DFQATT and CDR2 SNEGSKA (reference sequence). Trimming cost V 4 bases and J 0 bases, with 14 bases left between them. The CDR3 reads CSANGYGASTDTQYF. CDR3 nucleotide sequence: TGCAGTGCTAACGGGTACGGTGCTAGCACAGATACGCAGTATTTT.

This clonotype was seen a few times. The chain combines TRBV30 with TRBJ2-5; TRBD1 aligns across 8 bases. The V gene end was trimmed by 2 bases and the J gene end by 5 bases; junction bases not matched to a gene: 7. CDR1 GTSNPN and CDR2 SVGIG come from the germline V gene (reference sequence). This CDR3 contains 14 residues. The CDR3 DNA reads as TGTGCCTGGAGTATCTGGGGACAGGAGGAGACCCAGTACTTC. It translates to CAWSIWGQEETQYF.

This clonotype was counted between two and nine times. The chain has TRBV30 and TRBJ2-1, with D perhaps TRBD2 (6 bases). This CDR3 has 13 residues. Germline CDR1 reads GTSNPN; CDR2 reads SVGIG (reference sequence). Deletions cut 5 bases from V and 6 bases from J, with 14 bases between. CDR3 sequence: CAWGLGRINEQFF. In DNA form, the CDR3 reads TGTGCCTGGGGTCTAGGGAGGATCAATGAGCAGTTCTTC. The entire variable domain, with the rest obtained from reference TRBV30 and TRBJ2-1, is as follows: SQTIHQWPATLVQPVGSPLSLECTVEGTSNPNLYWYRQAAGRGLQLLFYSVGIGQISSEVPQNLSASRPQDRQFILSSKKLLLSDSGFYLCAWGLGRINEQFFGPGTRLTVL.

Many counts were recorded for this clonotype. In nucleotides, the CDR3 is TGTGCCAGTCAACCCCGACAGGGGGTAACCTACGAGCAGTACTTC. It specifies CASQPRQGVTYEQYF. J is TRBJ2-7 and V is TRBV25-1; TRBD1 aligns across 9 bases. The CDR3 has 15 residues. With V trimmed by 9 bases and J by 2 bases, 11 bases remained unmatched. Germline V gene lookup returns CDR1 MGHDK and CDR2 SYGVNS.

As to this clonotype: A much larger clone lies a single base off, so this may be a read error. The chain carries TRBV6-2 or TRBV6-3 and TRBJ2-3, with D possibly matching TRBD2 (5 bases). The CDR3 sequence is 14 residues long. The V gene lost 5 bases and the J gene lost 3 bases, with 12 bases spanning the gap. Germline V gives CDR1 MNHEY, CDR2 SVGEGT. The CDR3 DNA reads as TGTGCCAGCAGTGACTGGGAGATGACAGATACGCAGTATTTT. Residues: CASSDWEMTDTQYF.

This clonotype was seen only a few times. The chain recombines TRBV10-3 with TRBJ2-3; D unclear. V dropped 3 bases and J dropped 1 base, with 14 bases sitting between them. The CDR3 extends over 16 amino acids. Germline V gene data show CDR1 as ENHRY and CDR2 as SYGVKD. The CDR3 loop is CAISDPPVLGTDTQYF. The CDR3, as DNA: TGTGCCATCAGTGACCCTCCCGTCCTCGGCACAGATACGCAGTATTTT.

This clonotype appeared a few times. The rearrangement links TRBV19 to TRBJ2-7; D may be TRBD1 (6 bases). CDR1 LNHDA and CDR2 SQIVND come from the germline V gene (reference sequence). The V and J ends lost 5 bases and 6 bases respectively, with 11 bases between them. The CDR3 sequence is 12 residues long. CDR3 residues: CASSQGLGEQYF. DNA of the CDR3: TGTGCCAGTAGTCAGGGGCTCGGCGAGCAGTACTTC. The full variable domain, completed using reference TRBV19 and TRBJ2-7, is DGGITQSPKYLFRKEGQNVTLSCEQNLNHDAMYWYRQDPGQGLRLIYYSQIVNDFQKGDIAEGYSVSREKKESFPLTVTSAQKNPTAFYLCASSQGLGEQYFGPGTRLTVT.

Regarding this clonotype: With a much larger clone just one base away, this may be a read error. The chain links TRBV5-6 to TRBJ2-3; TRBD1 matches 9 bases. This CDR3 contains 15 residues. The germline CDR1 and CDR2 sequences are SGHDT and YYEEEE. DNA of the CDR3: TGTGCCAGCATCTTGGACAGGGGAAGCACAGATACGCAGTATTTT. Residues: CASILDRGSTDTQYF.

In this sample, this clonotype turned up many times. The chain is built from TRBV4-2 and TRBJ2-7; D unclear. Germline V gene data show CDR1 as LGHNA and CDR2 as YNFKEQ. The CDR3 has 12 residues. V gave up 4 bases and J gave up 5 bases, with 9 bases separating them. The CDR3 coding sequence is TGTGCCAGCAGCCCGGATGCACACGAGCAGTACTTC. This encodes CASSPDAHEQYF.

The chain recombines TRBV6-2 or TRBV6-3 with TRBJ2-7; 10 nucleotides align to TRBD1. Per germline, CDR1 MNHEY and CDR2 SVGEGT. J gave up 6 bases and V 7 bases, and 24 bases lay outside the gene matches. CDR3 length equals 19 residues. This chain's CDR3 is CASNLPPGTGVNSVSEQYF. The CDR3 nucleotides are TGTGCCAGCAACCTCCCGCCCGGGACAGGGGTCAACTCAGTCTCCGAGCAGTACTTC.

This clonotype was counted only a few times. The rearrangement joins TRBV5-1 to TRBJ1-5; 9 bases match TRBD1. After removal of 4 bases from V and 6 bases from J, the junction contained 5 bases not matched to a gene. The CDR3 runs 14 residues. Germline CDR1 reads SGHRS; CDR2 reads YFSETQ. The CDR3 reads CASSVGQGSQPQHF. CDR3 sequence (DNA): TGCGCCAGCAGCGTGGGACAGGGTAGTCAGCCCCAGCATTTT.